The sequence of this T cell receptor (beta chain) was determined in a study of OX40 agonist ivuxolimab in advanced cancers. For the study at large: Patients received ivuxolimab, an agonistic anti-OX40 (CD134) antibody. Averaging about 60 years in age, with a range of roughly 23 to 85, the cohort was more than 75% male.

TCRdb's table, derived via immunoSEQ multiplex PCR, lists solely in-frame clones and lacks some. The sample lists 150,000 to 190,000 clones, approximately 94% occurring once. Looked up from germline, CDR1 is GTSNPN and CDR2 is SVGIG (reference sequence). The CDR3 extends over 13 amino acids. The V segment lost 5 bases and the J segment 3 bases; nucleotides outside the gene matches: 4. General study points: The CD4+ and CD8+ T cells in the blood had expanded clonally by week 6 at 0.1 to 3.0 mg/kg. Part of the nonresponder group also had normalized T-cell clonal expansion that was low.

A word on this clone: The antigen is not known.

Sample: CD4+ or CD8+ T cells sorted from blood, taken in a trial of the OX40 agonist ivuxolimab. The chain employs TRBV30 and TRBJ1-1; 9 bases are shared with TRBD1. This TCR was sampled from an adult with an advanced solid tumor such as melanoma, head and neck, liver or kidney cancer. CDR3 sequence reads: CAWQTGGDTEAFF. Written as DNA, the CDR3 is TGTGCCTGGCAGACAGGGGGAGACACTGAAGCTTTCTTT.